These 5 T cell receptor beta chains were all obtained from the same sample, sequenced in a study of neurological immune-mediated disorders. Via MiXCR, TCRdb re-called the 5' RACE reads, giving one row per CDR3 protein. The table has around 130,000 distinct CDR3 sequences, roughly 3.2% seen once; the top ten hold over 1%. The material sequenced was PBMCs. These receptors originate from a woman aged 25 to 39 with multiple sclerosis.

This clonotype was seen ten or more times. J is TRBJ2-2 and V is TRBV27; possible D gene TRBD1, 5 bases. Germline CDR1 is MNHEY and CDR2 is SMNVEV (reference sequence). Trimming shortened V by 6 bases and J by 6 bases, and 11 bases separated the two germline ends. This CDR3 spans 13 amino acids. The CDR3 is CASSDKGAGELFF. DNA for the CDR3: TGTGCCAGCAGCGACAAAGGGGCCGGGGAGCTGTTTTTT.

This clonotype appeared many times. J is TRBJ1-2 and V is TRBV30; no clear D. Germline CDR1 reads GTSNPN; CDR2 reads SVGIG (reference sequence). There are 12 residues in the CDR3. The V gene lost 4 bases and the J gene lost 2 bases, with 8 bases spanning the gap. The CDR3 DNA follows: TGTGCCTGGACGAACAGAAACTATGGCTACACCTTC. Amino acids: CAWTNRNYGYTF.

In its sample, this clonotype was seen many times. The chain uses TRBV12-3 or TRBV12-4 and TRBJ1-1, with D perhaps matching TRBD1 (5 bases). Deletions cut 5 bases from V and 10 bases from J, with 14 bases between. This CDR3 contains 12 residues. CDR3 nucleotide sequence: TGTGCCAGCAGTGGCCAGGGATACGGAGCTTTCTTT. It is translated as CASSGQGYGAFF.

This clonotype was detected many times. The J gene is TRBJ2-3, the V gene TRBV4-3; maybe TRBD2 (5 bases). This CDR3 has 16 residues. V dropped 0 bases and J dropped 2 bases, with 12 bases sitting between them. The V gene's germline CDR1 is LGHNA and CDR2 YSLEER. The CDR3 bases are TGCGCCAGCAGCCAAGATGTGACTACAGTCACAGATACGCAGTATTTT. Residues: CASSQDVTTVTDTQYF.

This clonotype has ten or more counts. The CDR3 is CSARMGSYNEQFF. For the CDR3, the DNA is TGCAGTGCTAGGATGGGGTCCTACAATGAGCAGTTCTTC. The V and J genes are TRBV20-1 and TRBJ2-1; D unclear. Between the trimmed V and J ends, which lost 3 bases and 1 base, there was a span of 7 bases. CDR3 size: 13 residues. Germline loops: CDR1 DFQATT, CDR2 SNEGSKA (reference sequence).